One sample yielded the 19 T cell receptor beta chains listed below, sequenced in a study of OX40 agonist ivuxolimab in advanced cancers. TCRdb's table, derived via immunoSEQ multiplex PCR, lists solely in-frame clones and lacks some. Of roughly 5,000 clones listed, approximately 87% are singletons. Here the sequenced sample was CD4+ or CD8+ T cells sorted from blood, taken in a trial of the OX40 agonist ivuxolimab. Receptors were obtained from an adult with an advanced solid tumor such as melanoma, head and neck, liver or kidney cancer.

This clone was seen once. The V gene is TRBV5-5, the J gene TRBJ1-4, with no clear D. The ends were cut back, 0 bases at V and 4 bases at J, with 13 bases in the middle. The CDR3 is 16 amino acids. Germline loops: CDR1 SGHKS, CDR2 YYEKEE (reference sequence). The CDR3 nucleotides read TGTGCCAGCAGCTTGGATTTGGAGGGAGTTAATGAAAAACTGTTTTTT. Protein sequence: CASSLDLEGVNEKLFF.

The J gene is TRBJ2-7, the V gene TRBV7-3; D not resolved. Looked up from germline, CDR1 is SGHTA and CDR2 is FQGTGA. V was shortened by 5 bases and J by 5 bases, with 16 bases between the two germline ends. CDR3 length: 14 amino acids. CDR3 loop: CASSPTPGPDEQYF. CDR3 nucleotide sequence: TGTGCCAGCAGCCCAACTCCAGGCCCCGACGAGCAGTACTTC. The full variable domain, in which reference TRBV7-3 and TRBJ2-7 provide the parts outside the CDR3, is GAGVSQTPSNKVTEKGKYVELRCDPISGHTALYWYRQSLGQGPEFLIYFQGTGAADDSGLPNDRFFAVRPEGSVSTLKIQRTERGDSAVYLCASSPTPGPDEQYFGPGTRLTVT.

This chain links TRBV11-2 with TRBJ2-7; D is uncertain. The length of the CDR3 is 12 residues. V was pared by 0 bases and J by 7 bases, with 7 bases between. Germline V gene data show CDR1 as SGHAT and CDR2 as FQNNGV. The CDR3 region is CASSLDRWEQYF. The CDR3 DNA is TGTGCCAGCAGCTTAGATCGGTGGGAGCAGTACTTC.

V is TRBV10-3 and J is TRBJ2-3; D not resolved. V was shortened by 3 bases and J by 6 bases, with 7 bases between the two germline ends. The CDR3 is made up of 12 amino acids. Germline CDR1 is ENHRY and CDR2 is SYGVKD. In nucleotides, the CDR3 is TGTGCCATCAGTGATGTCCTGGATACGCAGTATTTT. Its protein is CAISDVLDTQYF.

This chain joins TRBV7-9 and TRBJ1-1, with TRBD1 identical over 7 bases. V was pared by 1 base and J by 3 bases, with 5 bases of the junction left unmatched. Germline lookup yields CDR1 SEHNR and CDR2 FQNEAQ (reference sequence). The CDR3 runs 15 residues. CDR3 sequence (DNA): TGTGCCAGCAGCTTAGGAGAGGGGGCCGACACTGAAGCTTTCTTT. Amino acids: CASSLGEGADTEAFF.

The V call is TRBV11-2, the J call TRBJ1-2, with TRBD1 as a possible D gene (6 bases). V lost 3 bases to trimming and J lost 6 bases, with 14 bases between them. This CDR3 spans 14 amino acids. Germline V gene data show CDR1 as SGHAT and CDR2 as FQNNGV. The CDR3 loop is CASSLDTGMNGYTF. Here the CDR3 DNA reads TGTGCCAGCAGCTTGGACACAGGGATGAATGGCTACACCTTC.

The chain has TRBV29-1 and TRBJ1-6; TRBD1 aligns across 7 bases. Germline V gene lookup returns CDR1 SQVTM and CDR2 ANQGSEA. J lost 6 bases, V lost 4 bases, and 3 bases had no gene match. This CDR3 is 13 amino acids long. CDR3 residues: CSVGDSLNSPLHF. Here the CDR3 DNA reads TGCAGCGTTGGGGACAGTCTTAATTCACCCCTCCACTTT. The complete variable domain, with remaining parts taken from reference TRBV29-1 and TRBJ1-6, reads SAVISQKPSRDICQRGTSLTIQCQVDSQVTMMFWYRQQPGQSLTLIATANQGSEATYESGFVIDKFPISRPNLTFSTLTVSNMSPEDSSIYLCSVGDSLNSPLHFGNGTRLTVT.

This chain links TRBV2 with TRBJ2-7; 7 nucleotides line up with TRBD2. Unmatched junction bases numbered 12, after V lost 6 bases and J lost 7 bases. The CDR3 runs to 14 residues. Germline-derived CDR1 and CDR2 are SNHLY and FYNNEI. CDR3 sequence (DNA): TGTGCCAGCAGACCGCCAGCGGGGAGCGGAGAGCAGTACTTC. It encodes CASRPPAGSGEQYF.

The chain couples TRBV27 to TRBJ2-1; D may be TRBD2 (6 bases). The germline CDR1 and CDR2 sequences are MNHEY and SMNVEV (reference sequence). The CDR3 totals 15 residues. V gave up 2 bases and J gave up 0 bases, with 8 bases separating them. The CDR3 region is CASSLGTPSYNEQFF. CDR3 DNA: TGTGCCAGCAGTTTAGGGACTCCCTCCTACAATGAGCAGTTCTTC.

By its share, this clone is large. The V gene is TRBV6-1, the J gene TRBJ2-1; 11 bases fit TRBD2. Germline loops: CDR1 MNHNS, CDR2 SASEGT. The CDR3 length is 14 residues. V gave up 7 bases and J gave up 5 bases; unmatched junction bases: 4. Here the CDR3 DNA reads TGTGCCAGCAACCGACTAGCGGGACACAATGAGCAGTTCTTC. This codes for CASNRLAGHNEQFF.

The CDR3 coding sequence is TGTGCCAGCAGCTCCGTGGGACTAGCGGACACAGATACGCAGTATTTT. Translating it yields CASSSVGLADTDTQYF. The chain joins TRBV13 to TRBJ2-3, with TRBD2 matching 11 bases. Germline V gene data show CDR1 as PRHDT and CDR2 as FYEKMQ (reference sequence). V lost 4 bases and J lost 2; bases outside the gene matches: 5. The CDR3 is made up of 16 amino acids.

This clone appeared a single time. The chain uses TRBV28 and TRBJ2-5; D possibly corresponds to TRBD1 (6 bases). V was trimmed by 4 bases and J by 2 bases, leaving 17 bases between them. From germline, CDR1 is MDHEN and CDR2 SYDVKM. The CDR3 totals 16 residues. The CDR3 sequence: CASSSGVGGQQETQYF. CDR3 DNA: TGTGCCAGCAGTTCCGGAGTTGGGGGACAACAAGAGACCCAGTACTTC.

The V gene is TRBV9, the J gene TRBJ2-1; 7 bases fit TRBD2. The length of the CDR3 is 15 residues. The trim removed 2 bases at V and 0 bases at J, leaving 2 bases unmatched. CDR1 SGDLS and CDR2 YYNGEE come from the germline V gene. CDR3: CASSVGLDSYNEQFF. In DNA, the CDR3 is TGTGCCAGCAGCGTTGGACTAGACTCCTACAATGAGCAGTTCTTC.

This clone has just a few counts. The chain joins TRBV2 to TRBJ2-5, with TRBD1 matching over 8 bases. Germline CDR1 reads SNHLY; CDR2 reads FYNNEI. The CDR3 is made up of 14 amino acids. The junction had 7 bases not matched to a gene; V was cut back by 5 bases and J by 5 bases. In nucleotides, the CDR3 is TGTGCCAGCAGTATTACAGGGGGACGGGAGACCCAGTACTTC. Translation gives CASSITGGRETQYF.

V gene TRBV4-1 combines with J gene TRBJ2-1, with D possibly matching TRBD2 (6 bases). This CDR3 is built from 17 residues. CDR1 and CDR2 from the germline V gene are MGHRA and YSYEKL. The ends were cut back, 0 bases at V and 3 bases at J, with 15 bases in the middle. The CDR3 sequence is CASSQDHDSGYYNEQFF. The CDR3 DNA reads as TGCGCCAGCAGCCAAGATCATGATAGCGGTTACTACAATGAGCAGTTCTTC.

This clone was picked up a small number of times. This rearrangement joins TRBV7-9 to TRBJ2-1; 9 bases match TRBD1. CDR3 length equals 18 residues. With 5 bases clipped from V and 5 bases from J, the junction kept 16 bases outside the gene matches. In germline, CDR1 is SEHNR, CDR2 FQNEAQ (reference sequence). CDR3: CASSTGALGQGPDNEQFF. The CDR3 nucleotides are TGTGCCAGCAGCACCGGGGCGCTGGGACAGGGTCCAGACAATGAGCAGTTCTTC. Drawing the rest from reference TRBV7-9 and TRBJ2-1, the complete variable domain is DTGVSQNPRHKITKRGQNVTFRCDPISEHNRLYWYRQTLGQGPEFLTYFQNEAQLEKSRLLSDRFSAERPKGSFSTLEIQRTEQGDSAMYLCASSTGALGQGPDNEQFFGPGTRLTVL.

The chain employs TRBV27 and TRBJ2-2; D gene uncertain. The CDR3 consists of 12 residues. Germline CDR1 reads MNHEY; CDR2 reads SMNVEV (reference sequence). The V gene lost 5 bases and the J gene lost 4 bases, with 5 bases spanning the gap. The CDR3 is CASSRLTGELFF. The CDR3 DNA reads as TGTGCCAGCAGTCGCCTCACCGGGGAGCTGTTTTTT.

The rearrangement links TRBV27 to TRBJ1-1; D remains ambiguous. Germline V lookup: CDR1 MNHEY, CDR2 SMNVEV (reference sequence). This CDR3 is 13 amino acids long. V shed 2 bases and J shed 5 bases, with 9 bases lying between them. For the CDR3, the DNA is TGTGCCAGCAGTTTAGTGTTCGGGACTGAAGCTTTCTTT. Protein: CASSLVFGTEAFF.

V is TRBV6-6 and J is TRBJ2-2; perhaps TRBD2 as D (6 bases). Trimming stripped 2 bases from V and 3 bases from J, with 10 bases between. Germline V gene lookup returns CDR1 MNHNY and CDR2 SVGAGI (reference sequence). This CDR3 region has 15 residues. The CDR3 is CASSYMGGDTGELFF. CDR3 bases: TGTGCCAGCAGTTACATGGGGGGAGACACCGGGGAGCTGTTTTTT.